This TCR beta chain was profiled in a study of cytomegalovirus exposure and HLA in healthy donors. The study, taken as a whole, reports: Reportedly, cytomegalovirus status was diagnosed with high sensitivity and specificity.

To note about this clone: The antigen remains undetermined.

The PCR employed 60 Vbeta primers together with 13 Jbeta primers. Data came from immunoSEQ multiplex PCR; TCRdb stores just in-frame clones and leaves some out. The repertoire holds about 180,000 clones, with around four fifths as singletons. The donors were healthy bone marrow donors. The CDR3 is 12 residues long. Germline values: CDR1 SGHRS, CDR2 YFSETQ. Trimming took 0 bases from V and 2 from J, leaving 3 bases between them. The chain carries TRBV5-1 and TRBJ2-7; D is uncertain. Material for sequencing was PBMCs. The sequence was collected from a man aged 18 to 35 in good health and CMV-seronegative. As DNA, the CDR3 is TGCGCCAGCAGCTTGGATACCTACGAGCAGTACTTC. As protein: CASSLDTYEQYF.